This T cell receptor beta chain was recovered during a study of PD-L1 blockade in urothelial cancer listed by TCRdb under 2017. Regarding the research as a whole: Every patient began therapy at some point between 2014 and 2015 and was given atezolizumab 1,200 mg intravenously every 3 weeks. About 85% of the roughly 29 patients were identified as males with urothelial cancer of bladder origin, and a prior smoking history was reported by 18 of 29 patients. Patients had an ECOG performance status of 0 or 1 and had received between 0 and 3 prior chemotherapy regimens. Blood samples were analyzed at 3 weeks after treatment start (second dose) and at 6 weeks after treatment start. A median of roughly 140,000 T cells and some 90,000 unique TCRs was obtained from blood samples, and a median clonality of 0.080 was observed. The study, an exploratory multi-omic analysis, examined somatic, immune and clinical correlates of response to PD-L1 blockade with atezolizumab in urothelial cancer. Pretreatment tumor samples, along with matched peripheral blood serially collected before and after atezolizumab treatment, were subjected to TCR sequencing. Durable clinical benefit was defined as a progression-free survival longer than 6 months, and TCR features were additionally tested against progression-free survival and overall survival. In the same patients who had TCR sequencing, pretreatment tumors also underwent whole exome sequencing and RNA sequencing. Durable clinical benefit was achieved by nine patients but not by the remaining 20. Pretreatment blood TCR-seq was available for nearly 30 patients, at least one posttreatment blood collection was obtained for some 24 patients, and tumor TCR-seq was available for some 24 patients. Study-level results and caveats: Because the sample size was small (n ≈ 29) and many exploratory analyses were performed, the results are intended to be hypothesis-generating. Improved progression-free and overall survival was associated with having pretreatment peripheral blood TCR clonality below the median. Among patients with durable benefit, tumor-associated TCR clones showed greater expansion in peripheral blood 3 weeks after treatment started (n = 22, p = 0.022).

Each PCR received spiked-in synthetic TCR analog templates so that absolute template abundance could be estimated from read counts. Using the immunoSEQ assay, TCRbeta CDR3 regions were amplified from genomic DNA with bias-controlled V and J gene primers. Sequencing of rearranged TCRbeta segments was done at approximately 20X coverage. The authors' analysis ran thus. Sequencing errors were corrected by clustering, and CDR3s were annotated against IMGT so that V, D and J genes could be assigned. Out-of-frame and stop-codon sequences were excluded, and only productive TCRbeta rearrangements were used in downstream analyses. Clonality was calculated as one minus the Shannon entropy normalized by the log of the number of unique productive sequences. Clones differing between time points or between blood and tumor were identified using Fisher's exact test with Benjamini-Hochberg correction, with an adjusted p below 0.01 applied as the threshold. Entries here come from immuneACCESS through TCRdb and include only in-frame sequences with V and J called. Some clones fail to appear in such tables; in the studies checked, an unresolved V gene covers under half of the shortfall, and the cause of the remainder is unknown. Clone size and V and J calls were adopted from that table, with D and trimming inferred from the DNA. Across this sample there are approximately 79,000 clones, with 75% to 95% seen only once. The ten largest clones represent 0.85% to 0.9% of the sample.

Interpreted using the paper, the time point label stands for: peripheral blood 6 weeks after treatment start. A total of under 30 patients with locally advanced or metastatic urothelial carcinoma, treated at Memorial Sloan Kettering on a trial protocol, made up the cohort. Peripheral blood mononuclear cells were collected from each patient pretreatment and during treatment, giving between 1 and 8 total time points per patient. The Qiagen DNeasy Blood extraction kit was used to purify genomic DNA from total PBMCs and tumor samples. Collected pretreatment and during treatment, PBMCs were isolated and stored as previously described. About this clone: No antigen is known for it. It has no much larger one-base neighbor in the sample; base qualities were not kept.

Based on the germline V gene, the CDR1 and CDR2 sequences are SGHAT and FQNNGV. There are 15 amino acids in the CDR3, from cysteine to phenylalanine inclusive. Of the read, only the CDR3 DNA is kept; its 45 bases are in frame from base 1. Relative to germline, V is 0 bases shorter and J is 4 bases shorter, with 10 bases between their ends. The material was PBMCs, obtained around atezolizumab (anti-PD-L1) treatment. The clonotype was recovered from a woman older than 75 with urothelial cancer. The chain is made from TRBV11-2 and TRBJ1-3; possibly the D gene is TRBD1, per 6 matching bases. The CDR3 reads CASSLDRGTGNTIYF. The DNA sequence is TGTGCCAGCAGCTTAGATCGAGGGACAGGAAACACCATATATTTT.